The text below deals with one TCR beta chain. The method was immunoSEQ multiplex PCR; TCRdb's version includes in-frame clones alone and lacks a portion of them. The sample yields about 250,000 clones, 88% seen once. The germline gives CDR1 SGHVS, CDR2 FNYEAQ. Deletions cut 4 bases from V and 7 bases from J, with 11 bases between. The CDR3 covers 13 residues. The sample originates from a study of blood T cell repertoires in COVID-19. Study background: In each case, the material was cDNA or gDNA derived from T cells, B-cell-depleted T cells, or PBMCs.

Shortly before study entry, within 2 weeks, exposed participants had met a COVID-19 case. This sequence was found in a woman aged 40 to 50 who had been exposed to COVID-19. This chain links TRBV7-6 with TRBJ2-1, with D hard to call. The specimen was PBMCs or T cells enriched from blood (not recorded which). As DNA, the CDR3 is TGTGCCAGCAGCTCCCAAGCGAATAATGAGCAGTTCTTC. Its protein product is CASSSQANNEQFF.